This T cell receptor (beta chain) was recovered during a study of CD8 T cells in ankylosing spondylitis. TCRdb reanalysed the 5' RACE reads using MiXCR and keeps one entry per CDR3 protein. The data hold 50,000 to 70,000 distinct CDR3 sequences, with 6% to 8% observed a single time. The ends were cut back, 1 base at V and 7 bases at J, with 16 bases in the middle. Germline loops: CDR1 SEHNR, CDR2 FQNEAQ (reference sequence). The CDR3 has 16 amino acids. This TCR was sampled from a male donor with ankylosing spondylitis. Sequencing was carried out using synovial fluid, either unsorted or a sorted T cell fraction (not recorded which). The genes are TRBV7-9 and TRBJ1-4; D is perhaps TRBD1 (5 bases). The CDR3: CASSLVVAGSSEKLFF. In DNA, the CDR3 is TGTGCCAGCAGCTTAGTGGTGGCAGGGTCAAGTGAAAAACTGTTTTTT. The complete variable domain, with remaining parts taken from reference TRBV7-9 and TRBJ1-4, reads DTGVSQNPRHKITKRGQNVTFRCDPISEHNRLYWYRQTLGQGPEFLTYFQNEAQLEKSRLLSDRFSAERPKGSFSTLEIQRTEQGDSAMYLCASSLVVAGSSEKLFFGSGTQLSVL.